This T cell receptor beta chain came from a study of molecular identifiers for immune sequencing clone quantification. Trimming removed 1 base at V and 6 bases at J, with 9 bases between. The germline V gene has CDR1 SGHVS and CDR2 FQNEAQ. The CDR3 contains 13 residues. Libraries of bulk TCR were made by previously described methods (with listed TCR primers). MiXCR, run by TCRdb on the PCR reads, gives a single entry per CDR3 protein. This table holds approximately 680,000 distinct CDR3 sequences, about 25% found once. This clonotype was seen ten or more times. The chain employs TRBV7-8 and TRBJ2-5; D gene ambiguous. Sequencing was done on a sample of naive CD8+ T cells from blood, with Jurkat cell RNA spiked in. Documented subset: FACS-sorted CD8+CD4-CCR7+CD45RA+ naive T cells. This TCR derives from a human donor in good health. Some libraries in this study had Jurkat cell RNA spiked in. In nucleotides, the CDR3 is TGTGCCAGCAGCTTAGTCCGGGCGAAGACCCAGTACTTC. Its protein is CASSLVRAKTQYF.